This TCR beta chain stems from a study of shared clonotypes between healthy human individuals. Study-wide results and caveats: The study found lower generation probabilities in non-shared clonotypes than in those shared by all four donors. The expectation was that sequencing depth would affect clonotype sharing among donors. Collection of samples was limited to blood; tissue repertoires likely differ. With few donors, the genetic and exposure-history diversity represented was limited.

Naive CD8 cells, CD45RO-negative and positively selected for CCR7, excluded terminally differentiated effector memory CD45RA+ cells. Comment on this clone: The antigen remains unidentified. The junction and the germline gene differ at one end; a read error may be behind it.

Method: immunoSEQ multiplex PCR; TCRdb's copy keeps in-frame clones and lacks some. The sample carries roughly 2 million clones, 85% to 95% recorded once. This TCR derives from a man between 18 and 29 years old in good health. The sequenced material came from naive CD8+ T cells sorted from blood.

DNA of the CDR3: TGCGCCAGCAGCCAAGAGGGGATAGCCCCCTACGGGCAGTACTTC. As protein: CASSQEGIAPYGQYF. The chain uses TRBV4-3 and TRBJ2-7; D ambiguous. The CDR3 is 15 residues long. Germline CDR1 is LGHNA and CDR2 is YSLEER.